The next 2 T cell receptor beta chains were all read from a single sample in a study of blood T cell repertoires in COVID-19. Assay used: immunoSEQ multiplex PCR; TCRdb lists only in-frame clones, some missing. The sample shows approximately 77,000 clones, around 90% of them seen only once. Material: peripheral blood. The receptor source for this set is a man in his fifties or sixties with active COVID-19.

The chain employs TRBV2 and TRBJ2-3; the match to TRBD2 covers 13 bases. V gave up 3 bases and J gave up 6 bases; unmatched junction bases: 0. Germline V gene data show CDR1 as SNHLY and CDR2 as FYNNEI. The CDR3 sequence is 14 residues long. Here the CDR3 DNA reads TGTGCCAGCAGTGAGGGACTAGCGGGGGATACGCAGTATTTT. Protein: CASSEGLAGDTQYF.

The chain is built from TRBV11-2 and TRBJ2-1; TRBD2 matches at 7 bases. The CDR3 has 15 residues. V lost 4 bases to trimming and J lost 6 bases; unmatched junction nucleotides: 9. Germline-derived CDR1 and CDR2 are SGHAT and FQNNGV. CDR3: CASSSEPGTINEQFF. The CDR3 region has the DNA TGTGCCAGCAGCTCAGAGCCCGGGACTATCAATGAGCAGTTCTTC.